This note documents a single T cell receptor (beta chain) sequence. Its antigen remains unknown. The data were taken from a study of shared clonotypes between healthy human individuals. General study results and limits: The expectation was that sequencing depth would affect clonotype sharing among donors. Apart from blood, nothing was sampled; tissue repertoires likely differ. Estimated clonotype richness was generally higher in naive than memory subsets.

The CDR3 sequence is 15 residues long. The germline gives CDR1 MNHEY, CDR2 SVGAGI. Losses at the gene ends were 7 bases for V and 4 bases for J; bases not matched to a gene: 10. TCRdb keeps only in-frame clones here, not all; method: immunoSEQ multiplex PCR. The repertoire holds over 850,000 clones, with around 78% as singletons. The TCR comes from a man between 18 and 29 years old in good health. Some clones in this sample may be carry-over from other donors' samples. Material for sequencing was memory CD4+ T cells from PBMCs. Subset described: CD45RA-negative fraction. The chain joins TRBV6-5 to TRBJ2-7; TRBD1 aligns across 10 bases. CDR3 protein: CASTDAGQGNYEQYF. Written as DNA, the CDR3 is TGTGCCAGCACCGATGCGGGACAGGGGAATTACGAGCAGTACTTC.